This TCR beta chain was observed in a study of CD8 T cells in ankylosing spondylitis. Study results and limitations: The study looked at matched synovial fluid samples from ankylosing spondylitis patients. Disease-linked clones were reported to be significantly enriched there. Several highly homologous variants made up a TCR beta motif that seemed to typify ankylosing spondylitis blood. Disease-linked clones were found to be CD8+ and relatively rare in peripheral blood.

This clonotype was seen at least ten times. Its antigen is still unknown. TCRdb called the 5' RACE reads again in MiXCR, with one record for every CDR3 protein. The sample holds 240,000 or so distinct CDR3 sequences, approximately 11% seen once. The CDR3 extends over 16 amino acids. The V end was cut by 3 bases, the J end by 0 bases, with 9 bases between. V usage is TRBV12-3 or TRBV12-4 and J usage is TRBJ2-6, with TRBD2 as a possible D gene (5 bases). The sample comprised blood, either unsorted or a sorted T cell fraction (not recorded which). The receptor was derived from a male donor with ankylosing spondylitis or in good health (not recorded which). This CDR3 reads CASSLGVPSGANVLTF. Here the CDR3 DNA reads TGTGCCAGCAGTTTGGGAGTACCCTCTGGGGCCAACGTCCTGACTTTC.